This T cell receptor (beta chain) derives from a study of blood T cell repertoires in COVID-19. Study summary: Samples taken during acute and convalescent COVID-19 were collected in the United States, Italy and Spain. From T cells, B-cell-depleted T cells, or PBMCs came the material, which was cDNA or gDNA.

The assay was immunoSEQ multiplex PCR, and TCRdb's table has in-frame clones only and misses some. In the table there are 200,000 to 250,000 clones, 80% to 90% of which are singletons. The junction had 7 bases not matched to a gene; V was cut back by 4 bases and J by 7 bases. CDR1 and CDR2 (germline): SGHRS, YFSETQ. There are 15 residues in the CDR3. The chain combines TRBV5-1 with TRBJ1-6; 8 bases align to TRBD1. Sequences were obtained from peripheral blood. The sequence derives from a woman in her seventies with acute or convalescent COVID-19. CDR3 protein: CASSPQGAVNSPLHF. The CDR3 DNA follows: TGCGCCAGCAGCCCTCAGGGGGCTGTCAATTCACCCCTCCACTTT.